The following is a T cell receptor (beta chain) sequence with its context. Within Nashville, Tennessee resided all donors, each a Caucasian adult. Measured with immunoSEQ multiplex PCR; TCRdb has only the in-frame clones, and not every one. This table has about 1,500,000 clones, roughly 95% appearing once. The source of the sample is a study of shared clonotypes between healthy human individuals. The trim removed 5 bases at V and 5 bases at J, leaving 9 bases unmatched. The V gene's germline CDR1 is MNHNY and CDR2 SVGAGI (reference sequence). The CDR3 consists of 15 residues. What was sequenced was naive CD4+ T cells sorted from blood. Subset denoted: CD45RA+ positively selected. This TCR was recovered from a man younger than 45 in good health. The gene calls are TRBV6-6 and TRBJ2-7, with 10 bases aligning to TRBD1. This CDR3 is CASSQTGGGSDEQYF. CDR3 coding DNA: TGTGCCAGCAGTCAGACAGGGGGCGGTAGCGACGAGCAGTACTTC.